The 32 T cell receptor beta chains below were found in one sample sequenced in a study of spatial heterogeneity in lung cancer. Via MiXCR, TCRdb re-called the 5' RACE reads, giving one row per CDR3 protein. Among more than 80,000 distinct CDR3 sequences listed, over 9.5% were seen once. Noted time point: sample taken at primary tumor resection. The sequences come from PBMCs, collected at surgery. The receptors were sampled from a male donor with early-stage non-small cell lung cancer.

The CDR3 spells CASSLLAGEAGELFF. DNA for the CDR3: TGTGCCAGCAGCTTACTAGCGGGAGAGGCCGGGGAGCTGTTTTTT. The gene calls are TRBV7-3 and TRBJ2-2; TRBD2 agrees at 10 bases. CDR1 SGHTA and CDR2 FQGTGA come from the germline V gene. With V trimmed by 2 bases and J by 6 bases, 3 bases remained unmatched. CDR3 length: 15 residues.

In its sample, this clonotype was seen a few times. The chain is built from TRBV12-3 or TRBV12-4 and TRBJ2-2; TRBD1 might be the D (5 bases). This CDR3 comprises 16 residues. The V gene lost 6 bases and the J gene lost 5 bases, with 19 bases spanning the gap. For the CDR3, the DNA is TGTGCCAGCAGGATCGACAGTCTGGTTTCGACCGGGGAGCTGTTTTTT. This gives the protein CASRIDSLVSTGELFF.

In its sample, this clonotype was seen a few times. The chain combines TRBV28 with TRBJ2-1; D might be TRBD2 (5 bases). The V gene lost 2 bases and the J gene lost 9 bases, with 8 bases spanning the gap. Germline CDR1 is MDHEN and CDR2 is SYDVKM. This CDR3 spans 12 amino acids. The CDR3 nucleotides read TGTGCCAGCAGTTTACCCGAGGGTGAGCAGTTCTTC. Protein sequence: CASSLPEGEQFF.

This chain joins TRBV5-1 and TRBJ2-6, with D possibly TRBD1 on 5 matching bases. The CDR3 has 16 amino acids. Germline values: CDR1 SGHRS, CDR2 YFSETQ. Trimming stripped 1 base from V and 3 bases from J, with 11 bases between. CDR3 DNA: TGCGCCAGCAGCTTGCAGGGATCCCGTGGGGCCAACGTCCTGACTTTC. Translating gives CASSLQGSRGANVLTF. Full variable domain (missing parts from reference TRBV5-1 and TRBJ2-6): KAGVTQTPRYLIKTRGQQVTLSCSPISGHRSVSWYQQTPGQGLQFLFEYFSETQRNKGNFPGRFSGRQFSNSRSEMNVSTLELGDSALYLCASSLQGSRGANVLTFGAGSRLTVL.

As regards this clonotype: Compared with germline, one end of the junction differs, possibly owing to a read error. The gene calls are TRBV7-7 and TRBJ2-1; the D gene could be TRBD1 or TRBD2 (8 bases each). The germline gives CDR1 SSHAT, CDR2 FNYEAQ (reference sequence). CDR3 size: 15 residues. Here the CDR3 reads CASSPDRGLGGEQFF. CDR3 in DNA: TGTGCTAGCAGCCCCGACAGGGGACTAGGGGGTGAGCAGTTCTTC.

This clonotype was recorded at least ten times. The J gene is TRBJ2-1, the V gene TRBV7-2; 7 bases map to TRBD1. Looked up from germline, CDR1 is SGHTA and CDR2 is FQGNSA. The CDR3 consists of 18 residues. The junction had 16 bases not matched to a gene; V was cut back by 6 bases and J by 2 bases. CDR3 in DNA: TGTGCCAGCAGGCCCCGGACCGACAGGGTAGGGACCTACAATGAGCAGTTCTTC. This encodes CASRPRTDRVGTYNEQFF.

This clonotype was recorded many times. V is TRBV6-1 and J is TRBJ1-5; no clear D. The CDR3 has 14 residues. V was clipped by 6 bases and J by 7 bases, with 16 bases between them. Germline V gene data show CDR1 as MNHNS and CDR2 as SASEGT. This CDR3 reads CASSPLDPGQPQHF. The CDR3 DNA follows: TGTGCCAGCAGCCCGCTTGACCCGGGACAGCCCCAGCATTTT.

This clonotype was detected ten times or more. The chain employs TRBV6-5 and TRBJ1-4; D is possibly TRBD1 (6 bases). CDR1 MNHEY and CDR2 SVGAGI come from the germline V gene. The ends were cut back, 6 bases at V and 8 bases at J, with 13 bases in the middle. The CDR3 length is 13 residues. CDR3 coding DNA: TGTGCCAGCAGACTCGCAGGGGCGGAAAAACTGTTTTTT. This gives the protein CASRLAGAEKLFF.

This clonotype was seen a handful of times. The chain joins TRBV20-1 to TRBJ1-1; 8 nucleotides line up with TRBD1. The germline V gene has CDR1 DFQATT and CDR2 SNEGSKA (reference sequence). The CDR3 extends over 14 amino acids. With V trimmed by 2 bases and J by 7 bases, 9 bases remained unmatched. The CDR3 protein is CSARKPGQVIEAFF. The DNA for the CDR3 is TGCAGTGCTAGAAAACCGGGACAGGTGATTGAAGCTTTCTTT.

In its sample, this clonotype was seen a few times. CDR3 sequence reads: CSARRASGNYNEQFF. The CDR3 coding sequence is TGCAGTGCTCGGAGGGCGAGTGGGAATTACAATGAGCAGTTCTTC. The V gene is TRBV20-1, the J gene TRBJ2-1, with D possibly matching TRBD2 (6 bases). This CDR3 contains 15 residues. V was shortened by 5 bases and J by 4 bases, with 18 bases between the two germline ends. Germline loops: CDR1 DFQATT, CDR2 SNEGSKA (reference sequence).

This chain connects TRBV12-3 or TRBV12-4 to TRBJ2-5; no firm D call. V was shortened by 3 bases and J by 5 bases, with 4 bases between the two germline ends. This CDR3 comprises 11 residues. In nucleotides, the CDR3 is TGTGCCAGCAGTTTCTTGGAGACCCAGTACTTC. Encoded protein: CASSFLETQYF.

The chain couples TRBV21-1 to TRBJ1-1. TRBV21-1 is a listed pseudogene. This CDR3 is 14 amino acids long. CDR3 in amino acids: CASSKGNTWAEAFF. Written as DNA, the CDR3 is TGTGCCAGCAGCAAAGGAAATACGTGGGCTGAAGCTTTCTTT.

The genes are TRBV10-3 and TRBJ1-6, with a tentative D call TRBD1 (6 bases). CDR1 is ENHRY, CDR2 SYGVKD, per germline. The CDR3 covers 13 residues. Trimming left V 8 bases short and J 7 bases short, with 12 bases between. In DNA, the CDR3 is TGTGCCATCGGCGGGGGGCAGAATTCACCCCTCCACTTT. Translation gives CAIGGGQNSPLHF.

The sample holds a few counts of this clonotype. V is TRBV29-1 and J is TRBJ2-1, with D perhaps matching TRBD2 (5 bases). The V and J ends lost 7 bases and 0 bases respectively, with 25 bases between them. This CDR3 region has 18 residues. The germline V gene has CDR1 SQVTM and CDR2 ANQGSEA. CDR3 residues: CSAQPLIGLSGSYNEQFF. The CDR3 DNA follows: TGCAGCGCTCAACCCTTGATCGGACTCTCGGGCTCCTACAATGAGCAGTTCTTC.

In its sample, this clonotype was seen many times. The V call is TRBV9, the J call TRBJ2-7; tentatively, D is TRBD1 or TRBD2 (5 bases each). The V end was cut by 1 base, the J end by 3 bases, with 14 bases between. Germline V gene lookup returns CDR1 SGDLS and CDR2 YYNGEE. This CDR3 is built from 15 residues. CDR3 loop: CASSVTPGPGYEQYF. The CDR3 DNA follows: TGTGCCAGCAGCGTAACTCCGGGGCCGGGCTACGAGCAGTACTTC.

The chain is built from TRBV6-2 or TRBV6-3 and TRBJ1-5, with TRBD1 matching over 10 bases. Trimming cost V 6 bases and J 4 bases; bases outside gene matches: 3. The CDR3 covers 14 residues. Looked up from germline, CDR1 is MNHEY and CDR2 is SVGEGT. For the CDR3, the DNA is TGTGCCAGCAGGCGGGGACAGGGGAATCAGCCCCAGCATTTT. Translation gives CASRRGQGNQPQHF.

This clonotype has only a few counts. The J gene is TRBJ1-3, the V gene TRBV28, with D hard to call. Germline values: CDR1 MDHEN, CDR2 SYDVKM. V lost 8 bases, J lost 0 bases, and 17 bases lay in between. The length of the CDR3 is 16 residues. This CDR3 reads CASHPLFGISGNTIYF. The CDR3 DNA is TGTGCCAGCCATCCCCTTTTCGGGATCTCTGGAAACACCATATATTTT.

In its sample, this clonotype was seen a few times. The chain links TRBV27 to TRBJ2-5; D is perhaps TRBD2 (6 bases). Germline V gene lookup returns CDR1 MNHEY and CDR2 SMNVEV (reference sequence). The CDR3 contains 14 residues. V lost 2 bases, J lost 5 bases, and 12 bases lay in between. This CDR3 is CASSLRGKRETQYF. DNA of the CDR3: TGTGCCAGCAGTTTACGGGGGAAAAGGGAGACCCAGTACTTC.

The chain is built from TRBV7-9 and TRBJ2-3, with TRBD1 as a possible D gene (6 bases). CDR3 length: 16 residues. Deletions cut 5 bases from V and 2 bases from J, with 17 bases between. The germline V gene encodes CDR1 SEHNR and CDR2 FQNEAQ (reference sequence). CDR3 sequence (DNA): TGTGCCAGCAGCCTGGGGGACACTCGACCCACAGATACGCAGTATTTT. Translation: CASSLGDTRPTDTQYF.

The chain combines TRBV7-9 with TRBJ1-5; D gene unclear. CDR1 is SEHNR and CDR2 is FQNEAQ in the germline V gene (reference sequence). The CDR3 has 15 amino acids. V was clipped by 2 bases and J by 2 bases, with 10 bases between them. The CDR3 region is CASSLYGDRNQPQHF. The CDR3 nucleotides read TGTGCCAGCAGCTTATACGGGGATCGCAATCAGCCCCAGCATTTT.

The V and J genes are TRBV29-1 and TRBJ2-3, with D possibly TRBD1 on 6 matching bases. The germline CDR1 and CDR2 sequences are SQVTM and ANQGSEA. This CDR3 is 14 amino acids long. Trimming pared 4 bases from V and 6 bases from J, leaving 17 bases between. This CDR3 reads CSVAPGARSDTQYF. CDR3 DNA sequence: TGCAGCGTTGCCCCAGGGGCGAGGTCCGATACGCAGTATTTT.

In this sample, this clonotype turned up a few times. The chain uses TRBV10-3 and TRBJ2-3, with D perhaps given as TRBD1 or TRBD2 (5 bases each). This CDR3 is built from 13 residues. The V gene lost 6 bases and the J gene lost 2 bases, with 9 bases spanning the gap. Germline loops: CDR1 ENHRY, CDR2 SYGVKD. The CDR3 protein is CAIRGPTTDTQYF. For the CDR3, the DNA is TGTGCCATCAGGGGACCTACCACAGATACGCAGTATTTT.

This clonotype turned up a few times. The CDR3 sequence is CATSDRGTVATGELFF. In DNA, the CDR3 is TGTGCCACCAGTGATAGGGGGACAGTAGCCACCGGGGAGCTGTTTTTT. V usage is TRBV24-1 and J usage is TRBJ2-2, with TRBD1 matching 7 bases. V was pared by 3 bases and J by 4 bases, with 7 bases of the junction left unmatched. CDR1 and CDR2 (germline): KGHDR, SFDVKD. The CDR3 length is 16 residues.

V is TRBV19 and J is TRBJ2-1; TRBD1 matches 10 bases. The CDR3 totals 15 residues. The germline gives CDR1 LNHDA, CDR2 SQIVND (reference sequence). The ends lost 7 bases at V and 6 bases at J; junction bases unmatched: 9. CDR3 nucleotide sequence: TGTGCCAGTACCGGGACAGGGGCTCTCGCCAATGAGCAGTTCTTC. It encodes CASTGTGALANEQFF. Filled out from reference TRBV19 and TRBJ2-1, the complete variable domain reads DGGITQSPKYLFRKEGQNVTLSCEQNLNHDAMYWYRQDPGQGLRLIYYSQIVNDFQKGDIAEGYSVSREKKESFPLTVTSAQKNPTAFYLCASTGTGALANEQFFGPGTRLTVL.

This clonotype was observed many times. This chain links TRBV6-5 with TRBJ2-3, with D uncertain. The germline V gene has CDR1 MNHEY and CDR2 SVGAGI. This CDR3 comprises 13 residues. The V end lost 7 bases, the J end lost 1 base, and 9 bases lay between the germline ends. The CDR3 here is CASKSGGTDTQYF. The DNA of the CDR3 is TGTGCCAGCAAAAGTGGGGGCACAGATACGCAGTATTTT.

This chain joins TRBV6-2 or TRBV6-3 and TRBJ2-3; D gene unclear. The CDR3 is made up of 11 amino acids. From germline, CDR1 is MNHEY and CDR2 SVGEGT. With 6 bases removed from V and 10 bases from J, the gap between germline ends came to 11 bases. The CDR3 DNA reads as TGTGCCAGCAGCCCCGGCGCCCCGCAGTATTTT. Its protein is CASSPGAPQYF.

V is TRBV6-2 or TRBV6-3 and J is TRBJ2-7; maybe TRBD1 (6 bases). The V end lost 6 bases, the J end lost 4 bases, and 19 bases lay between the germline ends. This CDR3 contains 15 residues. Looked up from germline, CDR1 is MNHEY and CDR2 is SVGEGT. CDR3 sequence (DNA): TGTGCCAGCAGCCCCTCTCACAGGGTTCCATACGAGCAGTACTTC. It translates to CASSPSHRVPYEQYF.

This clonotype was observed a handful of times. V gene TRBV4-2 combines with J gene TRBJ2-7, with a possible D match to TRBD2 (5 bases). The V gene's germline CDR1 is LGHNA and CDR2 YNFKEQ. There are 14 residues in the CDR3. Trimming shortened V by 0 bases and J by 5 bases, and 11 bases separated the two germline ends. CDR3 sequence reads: CASSQDTRSHEQYF. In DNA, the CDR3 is TGTGCCAGCAGCCAAGATACTAGATCCCACGAGCAGTACTTC.

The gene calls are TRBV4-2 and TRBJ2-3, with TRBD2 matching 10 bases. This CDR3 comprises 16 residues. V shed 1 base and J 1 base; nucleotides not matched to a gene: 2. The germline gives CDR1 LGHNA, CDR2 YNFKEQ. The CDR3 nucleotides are TGTGCCAGCAGCCAAGTAACTAGCGGGGGCACAGATACGCAGTATTTT. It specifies CASSQVTSGGTDTQYF.

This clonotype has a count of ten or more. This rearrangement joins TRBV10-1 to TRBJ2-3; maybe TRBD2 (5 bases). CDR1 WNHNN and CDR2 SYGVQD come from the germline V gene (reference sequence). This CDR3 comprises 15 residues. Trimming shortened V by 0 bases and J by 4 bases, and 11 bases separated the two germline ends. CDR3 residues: CASSESAGRADTQYF. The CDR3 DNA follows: TGCGCCAGCAGTGAGTCGGCGGGTAGGGCAGATACGCAGTATTTT.

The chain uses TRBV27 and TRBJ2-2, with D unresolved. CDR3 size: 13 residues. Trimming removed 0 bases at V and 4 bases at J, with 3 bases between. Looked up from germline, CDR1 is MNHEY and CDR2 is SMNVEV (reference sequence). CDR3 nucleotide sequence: TGTGCCAGCAGTTTATCAAGCACCGGGGAGCTGTTTTTT. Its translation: CASSLSSTGELFF.

This chain's CDR3 is CASSVGQGDYEQYF. DNA of the CDR3: TGTGCCAGCAGCGTAGGTCAGGGGGACTACGAGCAGTACTTC. The gene calls are TRBV9 and TRBJ2-7, with 7 bases lining up with TRBD1. The germline V gene encodes CDR1 SGDLS and CDR2 YYNGEE. Germline trimming cut 0 bases from V and 3 bases from J; bases unmatched to any gene: 3. CDR3 size: 14 residues.